This T cell receptor (beta chain) was obtained from a study of blood T cell repertoires in COVID-19. The germline gives CDR1 SGHNT, CDR2 YENEEA. Between the trimmed V and J ends, which lost 1 base and 2 bases, there was a span of 11 bases. The CDR3 covers 16 residues. Original data processing: Reference gene primers were amplified, and this amplification served to estimate nucleated cell counts. Libraries were prepared by immunoSEQ multiplex PCR; TCRdb keeps only in-frame clonotypes and omits some of them. That table supplies the V and J calls and clone size; D and trimming were determined from the DNA. The sample carries 300,000 or so clones, 87% recorded once.

The chain employs TRBV11-3 and TRBJ2-2; D perhaps matches TRBD2 (7 bases). Sequencing was performed on peripheral blood. This sequence was found in a middle-aged woman who had recovered from COVID-19. The CDR3 loop is CASSLGAGANTGELFF. In nucleotides, the CDR3 is TGTGCCAGCAGCTTAGGTGCGGGGGCCAACACCGGGGAGCTGTTTTTT.